The 27 T cell receptor beta chains presented below share a single source sample, sequenced in a study of T cell responses to AZD1222 COVID-19 vaccine. Only in-frame clones appear in the TCRdb table, and some are missing; sequencing was by immunoSEQ multiplex PCR. Among around 150,000 clones, about 90% were seen once, and the ten largest hold 1.3%. The input for sequencing was peripheral blood, taken 28 days after the second AZD1222 dose. These receptors came from an adult who received the AZD1222 COVID-19 vaccine.

The chain links TRBV5-1 to TRBJ2-1, with D possibly being TRBD1 (5 bases). Germline loops: CDR1 SGHRS, CDR2 YFSETQ. The CDR3 runs 15 residues. V was trimmed by 0 bases and J by 0 bases, leaving 7 bases between them. The CDR3 coding sequence is TGCGCCAGCAGCTTGGACAGGAGCTCCTACAATGAGCAGTTCTTC. Its translation: CASSLDRSSYNEQFF.

The V and J genes are TRBV4-3 and TRBJ2-7; D is undetermined. Trimming removed 3 bases from V and 2 bases from J, with 5 bases in between. The germline V gene encodes CDR1 LGHNA and CDR2 YSLEER. CDR3 length: 12 amino acids. The CDR3 sequence is CASSQGPYEQYF. DNA for the CDR3: TGCGCCAGCAGCCAGGGCCCCTACGAGCAGTACTTC.

The CDR3 nucleotides are TGTGCCACCAGCAGTTCCGGGACAGGGTACTCACCCCTCCACTTT. This encodes CATSSSGTGYSPLHF. The V gene is TRBV15, the J gene TRBJ1-6, with 9 bases matching TRBD1. The length of the CDR3 is 15 residues. The germline V gene encodes CDR1 LNHNV and CDR2 YYDKDF (reference sequence). The trim removed 3 bases at V and 10 bases at J, leaving 7 bases unmatched.

The chain has TRBV7-9 and TRBJ2-5; D is uncertain. V shed 5 bases and J shed 0 bases, with 10 bases lying between them. Germline V lookup: CDR1 SEHNR, CDR2 FQNEAQ (reference sequence). CDR3 length: 14 residues. DNA of the CDR3: TGTGCCAGCAGCCGCTCGGAAGACCAAGAGACCCAGTACTTC. Translating gives CASSRSEDQETQYF.

This chain joins TRBV10-2 and TRBJ1-6; 11 bases map to TRBD1. The junction had 5 bases not matched to a gene; V was cut back by 6 bases and J by 4 bases. The germline V gene has CDR1 WSHSY and CDR2 SAAADI. The CDR3 loop spans 16 amino acids. The CDR3 coding sequence is TGCGCCAGCAGGCACCGGGACAGGGGGTATAATTCACCCCTCCACTTT. Protein product: CASRHRDRGYNSPLHF.

This rearrangement joins TRBV29-1 to TRBJ2-7; TRBD1 matches 9 bases. Germline V lookup: CDR1 SQVTM, CDR2 ANQGSEA. The CDR3 runs 12 residues. The ends lost 6 bases at V and 11 bases at J; junction bases unmatched: 11. The chain's CDR3 is CSVEGQGGGKYF. The CDR3 DNA is TGCAGCGTCGAGGGACAGGGCGGGGGAAAGTACTTC.

The genes are TRBV5-8 and TRBJ1-2, with D perhaps TRBD1 (5 bases). The CDR3 is made up of 15 amino acids. The germline V gene encodes CDR1 SGHTS and CDR2 YDEGEE. V lost 7 bases, J lost 9 bases, and 25 bases lay in between. This CDR3 is CASRYPGRRTSRYTF. Written as DNA, the CDR3 is TGTGCCAGCCGCTACCCGGGACGGCGTACTAGTCGCTACACCTTC.

V gene TRBV3-1 (or the pseudogene TRBV3-2) combines with J gene TRBJ2-1; TRBD2 matches at 10 bases. Looked up from germline, CDR1 is LGHDT and CDR2 is YNNKEL (reference sequence). Trimming took 1 base from V and 8 from J; bases not matched to a gene: 5. CDR3 length: 15 residues. The CDR3: CASSQGLAGADEQFF. The CDR3 coding sequence is TGTGCCAGCAGCCAAGGGCTAGCGGGAGCCGATGAGCAGTTCTTC.

The V and J genes are TRBV29-1 and TRBJ1-3; D unresolved. The CDR3 covers 17 residues. Between the trimmed V and J ends, which lost 0 bases and 0 bases, there was a span of 15 bases. Germline V gene lookup returns CDR1 SQVTM and CDR2 ANQGSEA. The CDR3 here is CSVEEFKGSSSGNTIYF. CDR3 sequence (DNA): TGCAGCGTTGAAGAGTTTAAGGGCTCGAGCTCTGGAAACACCATATATTTT.

The count of this clone is one. The gene calls are TRBV6-6 and TRBJ1-2; TRBD1 might be the D (5 bases). CDR1 and CDR2 from the germline V gene are MNHNY and SVGAGI (reference sequence). The V end was cut by 0 bases, the J end by 7 bases, with 9 bases between. The CDR3 has 13 residues. CDR3 loop: CASSYSRDRGYTF. Here the CDR3 DNA reads TGTGCCAGCAGTTACTCCAGGGACCGTGGCTACACCTTC.

The chain has TRBV4-2 and TRBJ1-1; D remains ambiguous. Germline assignment: CDR1 LGHNA and CDR2 YNFKEQ. Deletions cut 0 bases from V and 9 bases from J, with 11 bases between. This CDR3 comprises 13 residues. CDR3 protein: CASSQDFPAQAFF. In DNA, the CDR3 is TGTGCCAGCAGCCAAGATTTCCCTGCTCAAGCTTTCTTT.

This clone came up once. V gene TRBV7-2 combines with J gene TRBJ2-3; TRBD2 matches 7 bases. Germline CDR1 reads SGHTA; CDR2 reads FQGNSA. With V trimmed by 3 bases and J by 5 bases, 2 bases remained unmatched. The CDR3 has 13 residues. CDR3 amino acids: CASSFGGGDTQYF. DNA of the CDR3: TGTGCCAGCAGCTTCGGCGGGGGAGATACGCAGTATTTT.

The table lists this clone with a count of one. CDR3 nucleotides: TGTGCCAGCAGTACCTACAGGGGCGGAACCTACGAGCAGTACTTC. Encoded protein: CASSTYRGGTYEQYF. This chain links TRBV28 with TRBJ2-7, with 7 bases that match TRBD1. The junction had 9 bases not matched to a gene; V was cut back by 5 bases and J by 2 bases. The CDR3 is 15 amino acids. Per germline, CDR1 MDHEN and CDR2 SYDVKM.

V gene TRBV21-1 combines with J gene TRBJ2-3; the D segment call TRBD2 is taken from the table without a DNA check. TRBV21-1 corresponds to a pseudogene. The CDR3 is made up of 16 amino acids. The CDR3 protein is CASSGTTSGRTDTQYF. DNA for the CDR3: TGTGCCAGCAGCGGAACGACTAGCGGACGCACAGATACGCAGTATTTT.

V usage is TRBV6-2 or TRBV6-3 and J usage is TRBJ1-2; no clear D gene. This CDR3 is 13 amino acids long. Between the trimmed V and J ends, which lost 2 bases and 2 bases, there was a span of 6 bases. Looked up from germline, CDR1 is MNHEY and CDR2 is SVGEGT. CDR3 bases: TGTGCCAGCAGTTACGCGGGGAACTATGGCTACACCTTC. It yields the protein CASSYAGNYGYTF.

The chain is built from TRBV28 and TRBJ1-4; TRBD1 might be the D (5 bases). V lost 7 bases and J lost 0, with 9 bases in between. CDR1 and CDR2 (germline): MDHEN, SYDVKM. This CDR3 region has 14 residues. The CDR3 spells CASTGGATNEKLFF. The CDR3 region has the DNA TGTGCCAGCACGGGGGGGGCAACTAATGAAAAACTGTTTTTT.

This chain uses TRBV28 with TRBJ1-5, with D unclear. CDR3 length equals 17 residues. In germline, CDR1 is MDHEN, CDR2 SYDVKM. Trimming pared 5 bases from V and 0 bases from J, leaving 17 bases between. CDR3 amino acids: CASSLSWGGYSNQPQHF. The CDR3 DNA reads TGTGCCAGCAGTCTGAGCTGGGGAGGTTATAGCAATCAGCCCCAGCATTTT.

The J gene is TRBJ2-5, the V gene TRBV11-3; possibly TRBD1 for D (6 bases). The V gene lost 4 bases and the J gene lost 7 bases, with 16 bases spanning the gap. The CDR3 extends over 14 amino acids. In germline, CDR1 is SGHNT, CDR2 YENEEA. In DNA, the CDR3 is TGTGCCAGCAGCTCCTCGGGGACATCGGTGACCCAGTACTTC. As protein: CASSSSGTSVTQYF.

This rearrangement joins TRBV11-2 to TRBJ1-1, with D unclear. CDR1 and CDR2 from the germline V gene are SGHAT and FQNNGV. The CDR3 is 13 residues long. V was cut by 3 bases and J by 1 base, with 6 bases left in between. The CDR3 reads CASSFSQNTEAFF. The CDR3 region has the DNA TGTGCCAGCAGCTTTAGTCAGAACACTGAAGCTTTCTTT.

The chain is built from TRBV5-1 and TRBJ2-3; 8 bases agree with TRBD2. J was trimmed by 0 bases and V by 1 base; bases with no gene match: 4. CDR1 is SGHRS and CDR2 is YFSETQ in the germline V gene. This CDR3 comprises 16 residues. Here the CDR3 DNA reads TGCGCCAGCAGCTTGACGCCTAGCGGGAGCACAGATACGCAGTATTTT. Amino acids: CASSLTPSGSTDTQYF.

The chain links TRBV5-4 to TRBJ1-1, with TRBD1 matching over 9 bases. Germline V gene sequence: CDR1 SGHNT, CDR2 YYREEE (reference sequence). The length of the CDR3 is 15 residues. V shed 4 bases and J 2 bases; nucleotides not matched to a gene: 6. In nucleotides, the CDR3 is TGTGCCAGCAGCCTTATGACAGGGGGAAACACTGAAGCTTTCTTT. Translated: CASSLMTGGNTEAFF. Variable domain in full (rest from reference TRBV5-4 and TRBJ1-1): ETGVTQSPTHLIKTRGQQVTLRCSSQSGHNTVSWYQQALGQGPQFIFQYYREEENGRGNFPPRFSGLQFPNYSSELNVNALELDDSALYLCASSLMTGGNTEAFFGQGTRLTVV.

This clone was seen only a few times. The chain combines TRBV7-2 with TRBJ1-5; D gene ambiguous. V was trimmed by 5 bases and J by 1 base, leaving 9 bases between them. CDR3 length: 14 amino acids. Germline V gene data show CDR1 as SGHTA and CDR2 as FQGNSA. The CDR3 reads CASSPGESNQPQHF. The CDR3 DNA is TGTGCCAGCAGCCCCGGGGAGAGCAATCAGCCCCAGCATTTT.

This clone came up once. This chain connects TRBV10-3 to TRBJ1-6, with TRBD1 matching 8 bases. Per germline, CDR1 ENHRY and CDR2 SYGVKD. With V trimmed by 3 bases and J by 8 bases, 6 bases remained unmatched. The CDR3 consists of 15 residues. CDR3: CAISEPGGLDSPLHF. CDR3 DNA sequence: TGTGCCATCAGTGAACCAGGGGGCCTCGATTCACCCCTCCACTTT.

The chain links TRBV9 to TRBJ2-1; a possible D gene is TRBD2 (5 bases). In germline, CDR1 is SGDLS, CDR2 YYNGEE. V dropped 7 bases and J dropped 0 bases, with 11 bases sitting between them. This CDR3 has 14 residues. CDR3 sequence: CASGSTGSYNEQFF. DNA of the CDR3: TGTGCCAGCGGGAGTACGGGCTCCTACAATGAGCAGTTCTTC.

The chain couples TRBV6-5 to TRBJ1-2; D unclear. The V and J ends lost 2 bases and 1 base respectively, with 5 bases between them. The length of the CDR3 is 13 residues. Germline V gene data show CDR1 as MNHEY and CDR2 as SVGAGI. CDR3: CASSYRVNYGYTF. The CDR3, as DNA: TGTGCCAGCAGTTACAGGGTTAACTATGGCTACACCTTC.

The chain is built from TRBV7-9 and TRBJ1-1, with TRBD1 as a possible D gene (5 bases). The V end was cut by 2 bases, the J end by 6 bases, with 13 bases between. This CDR3 spans 14 amino acids. Per the germline V gene, CDR1 is SEHNR and CDR2 is FQNEAQ (reference sequence). The CDR3, as DNA: TGTGCCAGCAGCTTAAATCGGGGGGAGTCTGAAGCTTTCTTT. It translates to CASSLNRGESEAFF.

The CDR3 sequence: CASSYWRGDQPQHF. In DNA form, the CDR3 reads TGTGCCAGCAGTTACTGGAGGGGGGATCAGCCCCAGCATTTT. The V call is TRBV6-5, the J call TRBJ1-5, with a tentative D call TRBD1 (6 bases). The V gene's germline CDR1 is MNHEY and CDR2 SVGAGI. The CDR3 loop spans 14 amino acids. Trimming cost V 1 base and J 5 bases, with 9 bases left between them.